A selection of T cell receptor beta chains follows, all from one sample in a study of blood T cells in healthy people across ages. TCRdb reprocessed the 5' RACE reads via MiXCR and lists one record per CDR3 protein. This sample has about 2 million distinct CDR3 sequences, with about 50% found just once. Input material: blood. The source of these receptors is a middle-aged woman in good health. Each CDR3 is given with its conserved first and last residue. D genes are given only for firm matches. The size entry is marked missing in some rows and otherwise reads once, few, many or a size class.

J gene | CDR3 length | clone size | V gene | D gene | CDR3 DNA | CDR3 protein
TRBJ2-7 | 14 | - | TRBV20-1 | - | TGCAGTGCTAGAGATGGTTTTGTGTCCTACGAGCAGTACTTC | CSARDGFVSYEQYF
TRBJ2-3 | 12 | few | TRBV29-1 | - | TGCAGCGTTGGGACAGTCGCAGATACGCAGTATTTT | CSVGTVADTQYF
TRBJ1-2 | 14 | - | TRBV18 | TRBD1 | TGTGCCAGCTCGTACGGGACAGGGGAGTATGGCTACACCTTC | CASSYGTGEYGYTF
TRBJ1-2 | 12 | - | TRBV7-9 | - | TGTGCCAGCAGCTTAGTCAGGGATGGCTACACCTTC | CASSLVRDGYTF
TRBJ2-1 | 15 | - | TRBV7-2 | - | TGTGCCAGCAGCTTCACAGCGGTACGAAACAATGAGCAGTTCTTC | CASSFTAVRNNEQFF
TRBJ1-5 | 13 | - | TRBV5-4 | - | TGTGCCAGCAGCTTGGAGTTGTCATCAGCCCAGCATTTT | CASSLELSSAQHF
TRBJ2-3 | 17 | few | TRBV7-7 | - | TGTGCTAGCAGCCCGCTATCGCGGGGAGTAAGCACAGATACGCAGTATTTT | CASSPLSRGVSTDTQYF
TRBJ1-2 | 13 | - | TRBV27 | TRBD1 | TGTGCCAGCAGGAGGACAGGGCGGAAGGGCTACACCTTC | CASRRTGRKGYTF
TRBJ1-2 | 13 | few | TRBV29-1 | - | TGCAGCGTTGTCCCGGAAGCTAACTATGGCTACACCTTC | CSVVPEANYGYTF
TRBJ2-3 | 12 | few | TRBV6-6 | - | TGTGCCGGAAGGGACTCCACAGATACGCAGTATTTT | CAGRDSTDTQYF
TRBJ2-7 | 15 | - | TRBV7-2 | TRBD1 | TGTGCCAGCAGCTTTCGGCTGGGACAGGACTACGAGCAGTACTTC | CASSFRLGQDYEQYF
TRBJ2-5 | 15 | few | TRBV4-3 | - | TGCGCCAGCAGCCCGAGGGACCACACCGGAGAGACCCAGTACTTC | CASSPRDHTGETQYF
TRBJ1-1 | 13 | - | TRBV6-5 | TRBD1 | TGTGTAGCGCGGACAGGGAGGGGGACTGAAGCTTTCTTT | CVARTGRGTEAFF
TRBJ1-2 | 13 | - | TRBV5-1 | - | TGCGCCAGCAGCGTAATACAGGGAAATGGCTACACCTTC | CASSVIQGNGYTF
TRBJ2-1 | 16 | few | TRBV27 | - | TGTGCCAGCAGTTTCGGCGGGGGCCCCAATTCGTACGAGCAGTTCTTC | CASSFGGGPNSYEQFF
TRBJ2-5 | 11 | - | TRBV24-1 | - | TGTGCCATTCACACGCAAGAGACCCAGTACTTC | CAIHTQETQYF
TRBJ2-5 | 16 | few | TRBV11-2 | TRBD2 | TGTGCCAGCAGCCTGAGACTAGCGGACCCCCAAGAGACCCAGTACTTC | CASSLRLADPQETQYF
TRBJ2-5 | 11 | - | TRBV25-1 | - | TGTGCCAGCAACTGGAGAGAGACCCAGTACTTC | CASNWRETQYF
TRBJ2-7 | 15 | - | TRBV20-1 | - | TGCAGTGCTATATCCCGGGCGGGAACCGCCTACGAGCAGTACTTC | CSAISRAGTAYEQYF
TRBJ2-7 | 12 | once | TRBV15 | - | TGTGCCACCAGCAAACAGGGCTACGAGCAGTACTTC | CATSKQGYEQYF
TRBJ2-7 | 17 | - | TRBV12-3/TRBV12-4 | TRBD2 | TGTGCCAGCAACCCAGGGGGCAGCGGGGGGGCTTTCGACGAGCAGTACTTC | CASNPGGSGGAFDEQYF
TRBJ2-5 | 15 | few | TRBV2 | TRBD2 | TGTGCCAGCAGTTGGCGGGGGAAGTACCAAGAGACCCAGTACTTC | CASSWRGKYQETQYF
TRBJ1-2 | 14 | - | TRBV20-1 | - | TGCAGTGCTAGAATTGGGGGGCGCGTGGAAGGCTACACCTTC | CSARIGGRVEGYTF
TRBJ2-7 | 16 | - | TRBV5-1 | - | TGCGCCAGCAGCTTCCAACCTGGGGACTCGAGCTACGAGCAGTACTTC | CASSFQPGDSSYEQYF
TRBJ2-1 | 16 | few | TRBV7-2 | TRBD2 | TGTGCCAGCAGCTTAACTAGCGGGGAACCTAACAATGAGCAGTTCTTC | CASSLTSGEPNNEQFF
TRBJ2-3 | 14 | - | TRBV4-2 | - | TGTGCCAGCAGCCAAGCGACACCGGCAGATACGCAGTATTTT | CASSQATPADTQYF
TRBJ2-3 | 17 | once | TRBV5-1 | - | TGCGCCAGCAGTTACCGGGCGAGCATGTCTAGCACAGATACGCAGTATTTT | CASSYRASMSSTDTQYF
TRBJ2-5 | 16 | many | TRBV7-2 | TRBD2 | TGTGCCAGCAGCTTAGAAGGGACTAGCGGGTCGAAGCCCCAGTACTTC | CASSLEGTSGSKPQYF
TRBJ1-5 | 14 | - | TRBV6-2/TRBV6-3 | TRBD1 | TGTGCCAGCAGTGAGTCAGGGGGCGTTCAGCCCCAGCATTTT | CASSESGGVQPQHF
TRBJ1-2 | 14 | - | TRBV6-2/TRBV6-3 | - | TGTGCCAGCAGCCCGGCTAGGGGGGTCTCTGGCTACACCTTC | CASSPARGVSGYTF
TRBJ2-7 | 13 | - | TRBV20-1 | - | TGCAGTGCTAGCCACACAGGGACCAATGAGCAGTACTTC | CSASHTGTNEQYF
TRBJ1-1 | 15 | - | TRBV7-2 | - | TGTGCCAGCAGCTATTCAGGTTCCATGAACACTGAAGCTTTCTTT | CASSYSGSMNTEAFF
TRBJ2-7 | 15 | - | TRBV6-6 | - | TGTGCCAGCACCGAAAAAGGGCCCAGCTCCTACGAGCAGTACTTC | CASTEKGPSSYEQYF
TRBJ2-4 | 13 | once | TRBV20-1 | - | TGCAGTGCTAGTGGTCCACCCATCCAGACTCAGTACTTC | CSASGPPIQTQYF
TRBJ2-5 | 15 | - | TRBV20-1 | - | TGCAGTGCTAGAGACTCGGGGGCTAAACAAGAGACCCAGTACTTC | CSARDSGAKQETQYF
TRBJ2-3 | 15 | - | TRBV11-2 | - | TGTGCCAGCAGCTTAGGGGCCACAGACACAGATACGCAGTATTTT | CASSLGATDTDTQYF
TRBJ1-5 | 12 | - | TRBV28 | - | TGTGCCACCACCCTTGAAGGGCAGCCCCAGCATTTT | CATTLEGQPQHF
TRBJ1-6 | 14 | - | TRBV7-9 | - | TGTGCCAGCAGCGCCGCAAGATATAATTCACCCCTCCACTTT | CASSAARYNSPLHF
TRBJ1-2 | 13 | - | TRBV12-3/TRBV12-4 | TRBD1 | TGTGCCAGCAGTCACGGACAGGGGGACGGCCACACCTTC | CASSHGQGDGHTF
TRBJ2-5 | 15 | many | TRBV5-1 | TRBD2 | TGTGCCAGCAGCTTAGTTCTAGCGGGGGAAGAGACCCAGTACTTC | CASSLVLAGEETQYF
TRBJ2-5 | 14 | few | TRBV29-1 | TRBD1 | TGCAGCGTCCGAAGGACAGGGGAAGGGGAGACCCAGTACTTC | CSVRRTGEGETQYF
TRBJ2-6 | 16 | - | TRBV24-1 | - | TGTGCCACCAGTGGGGGCGGAATCTCTGGGGCCAACGTCCTGACTTTC | CATSGGGISGANVLTF
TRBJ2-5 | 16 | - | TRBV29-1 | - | TGCAGCGTTGAAGACTGGGGGGAGAAGTACCAAGAGACCCAGTACTTC | CSVEDWGEKYQETQYF
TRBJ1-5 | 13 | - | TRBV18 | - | TGTGCCAGCTCACCCTCGGATGGCACCGTTCAGCATTTT | CASSPSDGTVQHF
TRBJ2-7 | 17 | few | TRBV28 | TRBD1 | TGTGCCAGCAGTTCCACACCTGGGACAGGGAACCCCTACGAGCAGTACTTC | CASSSTPGTGNPYEQYF
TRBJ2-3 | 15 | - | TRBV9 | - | TGTGCCAGCACCAAAGGAGGGAGTTCCACAGATACGCAGTATTTT | CASTKGGSSTDTQYF
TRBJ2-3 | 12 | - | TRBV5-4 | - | TGTGCCAGCTGTTTTTACCGGGGAGCGCAGTATTTT | CASCFYRGAQYF
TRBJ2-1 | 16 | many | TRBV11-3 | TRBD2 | TGTGCCAGCAGCTTAGGCCTAGCGGGGGGCACGAATGAGCAGTTCTTC | CASSLGLAGGTNEQFF
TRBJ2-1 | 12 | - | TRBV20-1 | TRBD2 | TGCAGTGGGACTAGCCCTCCCAATGAGCAGTTCTTC | CSGTSPPNEQFF
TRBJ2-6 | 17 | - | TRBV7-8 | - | TGTGCCAGCAGCTTCGATCCTTGGCAATCTGGGGCCAACGTCCTGACTTTC | CASSFDPWQSGANVLTF
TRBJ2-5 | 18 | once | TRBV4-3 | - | TGCGCCAGCGGCCAAGATCCACCGGCGGGGAGGTACCAAGAGACCCAGTACTTC | CASGQDPPAGRYQETQYF
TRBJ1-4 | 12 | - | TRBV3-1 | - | TGTGCCAGCAGCCAGCAGAGGAGAAAACTGTTTTTT | CASSQQRRKLFF
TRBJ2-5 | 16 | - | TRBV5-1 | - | TGCGCCAGCAGCTCCCAGGGGGGATGGGTGCGAGAGACCCAGTACTTC | CASSSQGGWVRETQYF
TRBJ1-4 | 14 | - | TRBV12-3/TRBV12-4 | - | TGTGCCAGCAGCCAAGACAGCGGGGATGAAAAACTGTTTTTT | CASSQDSGDEKLFF
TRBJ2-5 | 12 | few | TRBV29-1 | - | TGCAGCGTTGGGTTTAGCCAAGAGACCCAGTACTTC | CSVGFSQETQYF
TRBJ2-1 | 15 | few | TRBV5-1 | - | TGCGCCAGCAGCTTGGCCGCGGGGCAAACCAATGAGCAGTTCTTC | CASSLAAGQTNEQFF
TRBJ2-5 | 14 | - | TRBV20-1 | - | TGCAGTGCTGGAGATAAGAGGGGCCAAGAGACCCAGTACTTC | CSAGDKRGQETQYF